This TCR beta chain was recovered during a study of blood T cell repertoires in COVID-19. Source study methods: Estimated nucleated cell counts came from reference gene primer amplification. TCRdb's table, derived via immunoSEQ multiplex PCR, lists solely in-frame clones and lacks some. Clone size and the V and J calls come from that table; the DNA yielded D and trimming. Of a few hundred thousand clones listed, about 88% are singletons. The receptor's source is a woman under 30 who had been exposed to COVID-19. The sample consisted of PBMCs or T cells enriched from blood (not recorded which).

Here the CDR3 reads CASSQDNSPSMNTEAFF. The DNA for the CDR3 is TGCGCCAGCAGCCAAGACAACAGCCCTTCCATGAACACTGAAGCTTTCTTT. The chain links TRBV4-3 to TRBJ1-1; D unclear. CDR1 and CDR2 (germline): LGHNA, YSLEER. V lost 0 bases and J 0 bases, leaving 14 bases between the germline ends. The CDR3 runs 17 residues.